This TCR beta chain originates from a study of blood T cells in healthy people across ages. A second PCR of 7 to 11 cycles used a sample-barcoded 5' primer and a J-beta primer mix. From the 5' RACE reads, TCRdb called clonotypes with MiXCR, one entry per CDR3 protein. This table holds under 1 million distinct CDR3 sequences, roughly 44% found once. The germline V gene has CDR1 SEHNR and CDR2 FQNEAQ (reference sequence). CDR3 size: 16 residues. The J segment lost 7 bases and the V segment lost 5 bases, leaving 12 bases of the junction unmatched. The chain links TRBV7-9 to TRBJ2-2; TRBD1 matches at 8 bases. This clonotype originated in a man aged 55 to 69 in good health. Specimen: blood. The CDR3 is CASSPGTGRLGGELFF. In DNA form, the CDR3 reads TGTGCCAGCAGCCCAGGGACAGGAAGATTGGGCGGGGAGCTGTTTTTT.